Each of the 21 T cell receptor beta chains below was sequenced from the same sample in a study of cytomegalovirus exposure and HLA in healthy donors. Researchers ran the PCR with 60 Vbeta and 13 Jbeta primers. Method: immunoSEQ multiplex PCR; TCRdb's copy keeps in-frame clones and lacks some. In the table there are around 150,000 clones, 77% of which are singletons. The source material was PBMCs. The receptor source for this set is a man under 40 in good health and CMV-seronegative.

The table lists this clone with a few counts. The V and J genes are TRBV29-1 and TRBJ2-1, with 11 nucleotides matching TRBD2. The CDR3 covers 17 residues. Unmatched junction bases numbered 18, after V lost 8 bases and J lost 6 bases. Germline-derived CDR1 and CDR2 are SQVTM and ANQGSEA. CDR3 coding DNA: TGCAGCTTGGGACTCACTAGCGGGAGTGAGCTCATCAATGAGCAGTTCTTC. This translates into CSLGLTSGSELINEQFF.

This chain uses TRBV5-1 with TRBJ2-7; D is undetermined. CDR1 and CDR2 (germline): SGHRS, YFSETQ. V lost 6 bases, J lost 2 bases, and 15 bases lay in between. This CDR3 has 14 amino acids. CDR3 nucleotides: TGCGCCAGCAACTCTGGAGCGAAGCCCTACGAGCAGTACTTC. This encodes CASNSGAKPYEQYF.

The count of this clone is one. This chain connects TRBV28 to TRBJ1-2; 7 bases map to TRBD1. V lost 6 bases and J lost 4; bases outside the gene matches: 5. Germline assignment: CDR1 MDHEN and CDR2 SYDVKM. The CDR3 spans 13 residues. The CDR3 DNA follows: TGTGCCAGCAGACTTGGACAGGCCTATGGCTACACCTTC. Residues: CASRLGQAYGYTF.

This chain links TRBV27 with TRBJ1-2; TRBD1 matches 11 bases. CDR1 and CDR2 from the germline V gene are MNHEY and SMNVEV (reference sequence). The V segment lost 4 bases and the J segment 10 bases; nucleotides outside the gene matches: 8. The CDR3 contains 14 residues. The CDR3 region is CASSSPGQGVNYTF. The CDR3 DNA reads as TGTGCCAGCAGTTCCCCGGGACAGGGGGTGAACTACACCTTC.

The chain carries TRBV5-4 and TRBJ2-1; 7 positions agree with TRBD2. The CDR3 is 14 residues long. V was pared by 0 bases and J by 7 bases, with 4 bases of the junction left unmatched. Germline V gene lookup returns CDR1 SGHNT and CDR2 YYREEE (reference sequence). The CDR3, as DNA: TGTGCCAGCAGCTTGGGGCTAGCGGTTAATGAGCAGTTCTTC. This codes for CASSLGLAVNEQFF.

V usage is TRBV2 and J usage is TRBJ2-1; the D is unclear. The length of the CDR3 is 12 residues. Germline V gene data show CDR1 as SNHLY and CDR2 as FYNNEI. V was clipped by 2 bases and J by 5 bases, with 4 bases between them. CDR3 sequence reads: CASSEQNNEQFF. CDR3 in DNA: TGTGCCAGCAGTGAACAGAACAATGAGCAGTTCTTC. Filled out from reference TRBV2 and TRBJ2-1, the complete variable domain reads EPEVTQTPSHQVTQMGQEVILRCVPISNHLYFYWYRQILGQKVEFLVSFYNNEISEKSEIFDDQFSVERPDGSNFTLKIRSTKLEDSAMYFCASSEQNNEQFFGPGTRLTVL.

The chain joins TRBV2 to TRBJ1-1; D gene ambiguous. The ends were cut back, 7 bases at V and 0 bases at J, with 12 bases in the middle. The CDR3 is made up of 14 amino acids. The germline V gene encodes CDR1 SNHLY and CDR2 FYNNEI. DNA of the CDR3: TGTGCCAGCAAGATCAGGAAGATGAACACTGAAGCTTTCTTT. This sequence encodes CASKIRKMNTEAFF.

The chain has TRBV9 and TRBJ2-2; D is undetermined. The V end lost 5 bases, the J end lost 6 bases, and 14 bases lay between the germline ends. There are 14 residues in the CDR3. Per germline, CDR1 SGDLS and CDR2 YYNGEE. The CDR3 loop reads CASSYLLIAGELFF. DNA of the CDR3: TGTGCCAGCAGTTATTTACTCATCGCCGGGGAGCTGTTTTTT.

This rearrangement joins TRBV2 to TRBJ2-3, with 7 bases fitting TRBD2. Germline CDR1 SNHLY, CDR2 FYNNEI. The CDR3 runs to 12 residues. The CDR3 sequence: CASATSSDTQYF. CDR3 DNA sequence: TGTGCAAGTGCGACTAGCTCAGATACGCAGTATTTT.

This clone was seen only once. The rearrangement joins TRBV5-1 to TRBJ2-5; TRBD1 matches at 7 bases. Germline CDR1 reads SGHRS; CDR2 reads YFSETQ. After removal of 2 bases from V and 2 bases from J, the junction contained 6 bases not matched to a gene. CDR3 length: 15 amino acids. The DNA of the CDR3 is TGCGCCAGCAGCTTATTCCCGGGACAGCAAGAGACCCAGTACTTC. It codes for CASSLFPGQQETQYF.

The J gene is TRBJ2-7, the V gene TRBV2; D gene uncertain. This CDR3 spans 13 amino acids. V lost 10 bases, J lost 5 bases, and 18 bases lay in between. Germline loops: CDR1 SNHLY, CDR2 FYNNEI. CDR3 sequence reads: CANDRVGLHEQYF. CDR3 DNA sequence: TGTGCCAACGACCGGGTAGGTTTACACGAGCAGTACTTC.

This chain joins TRBV11-1 and TRBJ2-2; TRBD1 agrees at 9 bases. CDR1 is SGHAT, CDR2 FQDESV, per germline (reference sequence). Germline trimming cut 5 bases from V and 0 bases from J; bases unmatched to any gene: 4. The CDR3 runs to 16 residues. CDR3 residues: CASSDGQGTNTGELFF. Here the CDR3 DNA reads TGTGCCAGCAGCGACGGACAGGGGACGAACACCGGGGAGCTGTTTTTT.

This clone came up a few times. In DNA form, the CDR3 reads TGTGCCAGCAGTCCCGGGACTAATGAAAGAGAGACCCAGTACTTC. Its protein product is CASSPGTNERETQYF. The chain has TRBV27 and TRBJ2-5, with 7 bases fitting TRBD2. Per the germline V gene, CDR1 is MNHEY and CDR2 is SMNVEV (reference sequence). V shed 5 bases, J shed 4 bases, and the junction held 10 bases outside the gene matches. This CDR3 region has 15 residues.

The chain links TRBV11-3 to TRBJ2-1; 12 nucleotides agree with TRBD2. Looked up from germline, CDR1 is SGHNT and CDR2 is YENEEA. Trimming took 5 bases from V and 5 from J; bases not matched to a gene: 4. The CDR3 contains 15 residues. In nucleotides, the CDR3 is TGTGCCAGCAGCCTAGCGGGAGGGAAGGACAATGAGCAGTTCTTC. Translating it yields CASSLAGGKDNEQFF.

This clone has more than one count but fewer than ten. V is TRBV7-9 and J is TRBJ2-7, with D unresolved. The V and J ends lost 5 bases and 6 bases respectively, with 20 bases between them. This CDR3 contains 15 residues. CDR1 is SEHNR and CDR2 is FQNEAQ in the germline V gene (reference sequence). The CDR3 nucleotides read TGTGCCAGCAGCCCTCGTCAGAACCCCTCGGGCGAGCAGTACTTC. This gives the protein CASSPRQNPSGEQYF.

The chain joins TRBV6-1 to TRBJ2-1, with 8 bases matching TRBD1. The CDR3 is 20 amino acids. After removal of 4 bases from V and 3 bases from J, the junction contained 20 bases not matched to a gene. From germline, CDR1 is MNHNS and CDR2 SASEGT. Written as DNA, the CDR3 is TGTGCCAGCAGTGTTTTATTAGCCGCTGGAACGGGACAGGACTACAATGAGCAGTTCTTC. Its translation is CASSVLLAAGTGQDYNEQFF.

This chain connects TRBV27 to TRBJ2-7; 8 positions agree with TRBD1. This CDR3 contains 16 residues. Germline V gene data show CDR1 as MNHEY and CDR2 as SMNVEV (reference sequence). Losses at the gene ends were 9 bases for V and 5 bases for J; bases not matched to a gene: 18. For the CDR3, the DNA is TGTGCCAGTGCGCCCCGGACAGGGCGATCATACGACGAGCAGTACTTC. This translates into CASAPRTGRSYDEQYF.

V usage is TRBV2 and J usage is TRBJ1-1; possibly TRBD1 for D (5 bases). Germline V gene data show CDR1 as SNHLY and CDR2 as FYNNEI. Trimming took off 8 bases at V and 3 bases at J, with 16 bases between the two ends. CDR3 length: 14 residues. The CDR3 region has the DNA TGTGCCAGCCCCGTCAGCGGGGGGGACACTGAAGCTTTCTTT. This codes for CASPVSGGDTEAFF.

J is TRBJ1-1 and V is TRBV6-5; D not resolved. V lost 4 bases to trimming and J lost 2 bases, with 5 bases between them. The CDR3 totals 12 residues. CDR1 and CDR2 from the germline V gene are MNHEY and SVGAGI. The CDR3 bases are TGTGCCAGCAGTTTCAGAAACACTGAAGCTTTCTTT. This encodes CASSFRNTEAFF.

The gene calls are TRBV2 and TRBJ2-1; TRBD1 aligns across 7 bases. The CDR3 has 11 amino acids. Germline loops: CDR1 SNHLY, CDR2 FYNNEI. V trimming: 5 bases; J trimming: 9 bases; junction bases outside the gene matches: 1. The CDR3 DNA follows: TGTGCCAGCAGTACAGGGGTTGAGCAGTTCTTC. This translates into CASSTGVEQFF.

The genes are TRBV29-1 and TRBJ2-2; possible D gene TRBD2, 5 bases. CDR1 and CDR2 (germline): SQVTM, ANQGSEA. CDR3 length: 11 amino acids. Trimming cost V 5 bases and J 6 bases, with 7 bases left between them. The CDR3 DNA reads TGCAGCGTTACTAGGGCCGGGGAGCTGTTTTTT. It encodes CSVTRAGELFF.